This is a list of T cell receptor beta chains from one sample in a study of blood T cell repertoires in COVID-19. Clones were sequenced by immunoSEQ multiplex PCR, and TCRdb holds only the in-frame ones, with some missing. The sample has tens of thousands of clones, approximately 88% seen once. The sequencing input was peripheral blood. These receptors were taken from a woman between 65 and 79 years old with acute or convalescent COVID-19. Both conserved end residues are part of each CDR3. The order of the fields is clone size, D gene, J gene, V gene, CDR3 DNA, CDR3 protein. A D gene is named only where the DNA matches it firmly. Size is omitted from some rows. Given values are once, few, many or a class for expanded clones.

clone size: NA; D gene: TRBD1; J gene: TRBJ2-3; V gene: TRBV6-5; CDR3 DNA: TGTGCCAGCAGCACTAGACAGGGGGCATATACGCAGTATTTT; CDR3 protein: CASSTRQGAYTQYF
clone size: NA; D gene: NA; J gene: TRBJ2-1; V gene: TRBV15; CDR3 DNA: TGTGCCATCCAAGGCGGGGGCTCTCGGGCTGAGCAGTTCTTC; CDR3 protein: CAIQGGGSRAEQFF
clone size: few; D gene: TRBD2; J gene: TRBJ2-2; V gene: TRBV9; CDR3 DNA: TGTGCCAGCAGCGTAGTGGGGGGGAGCACCGGGGAGCTGTTTTTT; CDR3 protein: CASSVVGGSTGELFF
clone size: NA; D gene: TRBD1; J gene: TRBJ2-1; V gene: TRBV5-1; CDR3 DNA: TGCGCCAGCAGCTTGAGGACAGGGGGTCCTAATGAGCAGTTCTTC; CDR3 protein: CASSLRTGGPNEQFF
clone size: NA; D gene: TRBD2; J gene: TRBJ2-4; V gene: TRBV27; CDR3 DNA: TGTGCCAGCAGTTCGACTAGCGGGACCGTTTCGCACATTCAGTACTTC; CDR3 protein: CASSSTSGTVSHIQYF
clone size: once; D gene: TRBD1; J gene: TRBJ1-2; V gene: TRBV28; CDR3 DNA: TGTGCCAGCAGTCGGACAGGGTATAACTATGGCTACACCTTC; CDR3 protein: CASSRTGYNYGYTF
clone size: NA; D gene: NA; J gene: TRBJ2-3; V gene: TRBV19; CDR3 DNA: TGTGCCAGTAGTTATTGGGGGGAACAAGCAGGCACAGATACGCAGTATTTT; CDR3 protein: CASSYWGEQAGTDTQYF
clone size: NA; D gene: NA; J gene: TRBJ2-2; V gene: TRBV27; CDR3 DNA: TGTGCCAGCAGTTTATTTAGCTTCGGGGAGCTGTTTTTT; CDR3 protein: CASSLFSFGELFF
clone size: NA; D gene: NA; J gene: TRBJ2-1; V gene: TRBV24-1; CDR3 DNA: TGTGCCACCAGTGATCTCATGGCGGGCCCGAAGGTTCATGAGCAGTTCTTC; CDR3 protein: CATSDLMAGPKVHEQFF
clone size: once; D gene: TRBD2; J gene: TRBJ2-1; V gene: TRBV7-9; CDR3 DNA: TGTGCCAGCAGTACGGGACTAGCGGTCTACAATGAGCAGTTCTTC; CDR3 protein: CASSTGLAVYNEQFF
clone size: NA; D gene: NA; J gene: TRBJ1-6; V gene: TRBV10-3; CDR3 DNA: TGTGCCATCAGTGTGCAGGGAGGGAATTCACCCCTCCACTTT; CDR3 protein: CAISVQGGNSPLHF
clone size: NA; D gene: NA; J gene: TRBJ2-2; V gene: TRBV18; CDR3 DNA: TGTGCCAGCTCACCCTCAGGACAGTCGTTCGCGAACACCGGGGAGCTGTTTTTT; CDR3 protein: CASSPSGQSFANTGELFF
clone size: NA; D gene: NA; J gene: TRBJ2-3; V gene: TRBV6-2/TRBV6-3; CDR3 DNA: TGTGCCAGCAGTTTTAGTCTAGCCCGCACAGATACGCAGTATTTT; CDR3 protein: CASSFSLARTDTQYF
clone size: NA; D gene: TRBD2; J gene: TRBJ2-1; V gene: TRBV7-2; CDR3 DNA: TGTGCCAGCAGCTGGACTAGCGGGGGGGCCCCATACAATGAGCAGTTCTTC; CDR3 protein: CASSWTSGGAPYNEQFF
clone size: NA; D gene: NA; J gene: TRBJ1-2; V gene: TRBV7-3; CDR3 DNA: TGTGCCAGCAGCTTAGACCCTGGTCGGATGGGCGGCTACACCTTC; CDR3 protein: CASSLDPGRMGGYTF
clone size: NA; D gene: NA; J gene: TRBJ2-5; V gene: TRBV6-2/TRBV6-3; CDR3 DNA: TGTGCCAGCAGTTACCGGCTAGCGTCCCCCCAAGAGACCCAGTACTTC; CDR3 protein: CASSYRLASPQETQYF
clone size: once; D gene: NA; J gene: TRBJ1-3; V gene: TRBV11-3; CDR3 DNA: TGTGCCAGCAGCCCCGGGGGAAACACCATATATTTT; CDR3 protein: CASSPGGNTIYF
clone size: NA; D gene: TRBD1; J gene: TRBJ1-5; V gene: TRBV23-1; CDR3 DNA: TGCGCCAGCTGTTGGAAACAACAGGGGGCTGGGCAGCCCCAGCATTTT; CDR3 protein: CASCWKQQGAGQPQHF
clone size: NA; D gene: NA; J gene: TRBJ1-4; V gene: TRBV27; CDR3 DNA: TGTGCCAGCAGTTTCGGGGGGGCCACTAATGAAAAACTGTTTTTT; CDR3 protein: CASSFGGATNEKLFF
clone size: NA; D gene: NA; J gene: TRBJ2-3; V gene: TRBV7-2; CDR3 DNA: TGTGCCAGCAGCTTTGATAGACCGCTAGCGCTTATCACAGATACGCAGTATTTT; CDR3 protein: CASSFDRPLALITDTQYF
clone size: NA; D gene: NA; J gene: TRBJ1-3; V gene: TRBV7-3; CDR3 DNA: TGTGCCAGCAGCTTAAACGGAGGGAATGGAAACACCATATATTTT; CDR3 protein: CASSLNGGNGNTIYF
clone size: NA; D gene: NA; J gene: TRBJ1-5; V gene: TRBV7-9; CDR3 DNA: TGTGCCAGCAGCTTAGGGGTGGGGGGATTGCAGCCCCAGCATTTT; CDR3 protein: CASSLGVGGLQPQHF